These T cell receptor beta chains were read from a single sample in a study of blood T cell repertoires in COVID-19. The assay was immunoSEQ multiplex PCR, and TCRdb's table has in-frame clones only and misses some. The sample lists a few hundred thousand clones; roughly 90% were seen once. Sequencing input: PBMCs or T cells enriched from blood (not recorded which). The receptor set was obtained from a young woman with acute COVID-19. Both conserved end residues are part of each CDR3. A D gene is named only where the DNA matches it firmly. The listing skips clone size in some rows; elsewhere it reads once, few, many or a size class.

once	TRBJ1-6	.	TRBV28	CASSWGIRGPTYNSPLHF	TGTGCCAGCAGTTGGGGAATCAGGGGCCCAACATATAATTCACCCCTCCACTTT
.	TRBJ2-7	TRBD2	TRBV7-2	CASRLGLAGLYF	TGTGCCAGCAGGCTGGGACTAGCGGGATTGTACTTC
.	TRBJ2-1	TRBD2	TRBV9	CASSVDGGGYNEQFF	TGTGCCAGCAGCGTAGACGGGGGAGGGTACAATGAGCAGTTCTTC
.	TRBJ1-5	.	TRBV6-5	CASSPREDNQPQHF	TGTGCCAGCAGTCCCAGGGAGGATAATCAGCCCCAGCATTTT
.	TRBJ1-1	.	TRBV5-1	CASSIVSGGTDTEAFF	TGCGCCAGCAGCATAGTTTCGGGGGGAACGGACACTGAAGCTTTCTTT
.	TRBJ2-1	TRBD2	TRBV6-4	CASSDGGSGYEQFF	TGTGCCAGCAGTGACGGCGGGAGTGGATATGAGCAGTTCTTC
once	TRBJ2-5	TRBD1	TRBV2	CASSDGGQGARETQYF	TGTGCCAGCAGTGACGGGGGACAGGGGGCGCGTGAGACCCAGTACTTC
.	TRBJ2-5	TRBD2	TRBV10-1	CASSEETGGPSAETQYF	TGCGCCAGCAGTGAGGAAACGGGAGGGCCCTCTGCAGAGACCCAGTACTTC
few	TRBJ2-7	.	TRBV5-1	CASSLDQGTYEQYF	TGCGCCAGCAGCTTGGATCAGGGTACGTACGAGCAGTACTTC
.	TRBJ2-7	.	TRBV4-2	CASSQDIGPYEQYF	TGTGCCAGCAGCCAAGATATTGGGCCGTACGAGCAGTACTTC
.	TRBJ1-5	TRBD1	TRBV6-1	CASSDRTGGSPQPQHF	TGTGCCAGCAGTGACCGAACAGGGGGCAGCCCTCAGCCCCAGCATTTT
.	TRBJ2-7	.	TRBV5-1	CASSFEGPLDYEQYF	TGCGCCAGCAGCTTCGAGGGTCCTCTGGACTACGAGCAGTACTTC
.	TRBJ2-7	TRBD1	TRBV7-2	CASSLRSGQGPGEQYF	TGTGCCAGCAGCTTACGCTCTGGACAGGGACCTGGAGAGCAGTACTTC
.	TRBJ2-7	TRBD2	TRBV6-5	CASSYSPLAGAQQYF	TGTGCCAGCAGTTACTCGCCTCTAGCGGGTGCGCAGCAGTACTTC
.	TRBJ2-5	.	TRBV19	CASSIGQPQETQYF	TGTGCCAGTAGTATAGGACAGCCCCAAGAGACCCAGTACTTC
.	TRBJ2-5	.	TRBV5-1	CASSGGREETQYF	TGCGCCAGCAGCGGGGGGAGAGAGGAGACCCAGTACTTC
.	TRBJ2-7	.	TRBV6-5	CASSYSESAAYEQYF	TGTGCCAGCAGTTACTCCGAGAGCGCGGCCTACGAGCAGTACTTC
once	TRBJ1-2	TRBD1	TRBV19	CASSTPTGNYGYTF	TGTGCCAGTAGTACCCCGACAGGGAACTATGGCTACACCTTC
.	TRBJ2-1	.	TRBV7-3	CASSAVWTTDNEQFF	TGTGCCAGCAGCGCGGTATGGACTACTGACAATGAGCAGTTCTTC
.	TRBJ2-1	.	TRBV10-3	CAIRTHGDKHEQFF	TGTGCCATCAGGACCCATGGGGACAAACATGAGCAGTTCTTC
.	TRBJ2-2	.	TRBV7-9	CASSSSGGPGTGELFF	TGTGCCAGCAGCTCCTCTGGCGGCCCCGGGACCGGGGAGCTGTTTTTT
.	TRBJ1-2	.	TRBV11-3	CASSLFSRNGYTF	TGTGCCAGCAGCTTATTTTCCAGAAACGGCTACACCTTC
once	TRBJ2-2	.	TRBV24-1	CATRQTGELFF	TGTGCCACCCGCCAGACCGGGGAGCTGTTTTTT
.	TRBJ1-4	.	TRBV4-2	CASSRDATNEKLFF	TGTGCCAGCAGTAGAGATGCAACTAATGAAAAACTGTTTTTT
.	TRBJ2-2	TRBD1	TRBV27	CASSLRVGTVTTGELFF	TGTGCCAGCAGCCTTAGGGTGGGGACAGTAACCACCGGGGAGCTGTTTTTT
few	TRBJ1-1	.	TRBV19	CASSIQVNTEAFF	TGTGCCAGTAGTATACAGGTGAACACTGAAGCTTTCTTT
.	TRBJ1-3	TRBD1	TRBV18	CASSPADLTGQGF	TGTGCCAGCTCACCTGCCGACTTGACGGGACAGGGTTTT
.	TRBJ1-1	.	TRBV29-1	CSVDVGGAGVTEAFF	TGCAGCGTTGACGTCGGGGGAGCTGGGGTGACTGAAGCTTTCTTT
.	TRBJ2-6	TRBD1	TRBV19	CASSAPEGQSSGANVLTF	TGTGCCAGTAGTGCGCCTGAGGGACAGAGCTCTGGGGCCAACGTCCTGACTTTC
.	TRBJ1-2	TRBD1	TRBV6-2/TRBV6-3	CASSSPGQGFYGYTF	TGTGCCAGCAGTTCACCGGGACAGGGGTTCTATGGCTACACCTTC
.	TRBJ2-7	.	TRBV9	CASSPAGSNYEQYF	TGTGCCAGCAGCCCCGCGGGGTCGAACTACGAGCAGTACTTC
once	TRBJ1-5	.	TRBV28	CASSPSAGVQPQHF	TGTGCCAGCAGTCCCTCAGCGGGCGTACAGCCCCAGCATTTT
.	TRBJ2-5	TRBD2	TRBV7-3	CASSLLAGGEETQYF	TGTGCCAGCAGCTTACTAGCGGGCGGGGAAGAGACCCAGTACTTC
once	TRBJ1-5	.	TRBV6-5	CASSRRPLNQPQHF	TGTGCCAGCAGCCGGCGGCCTCTCAATCAGCCCCAGCATTTT
.	TRBJ2-2	.	TRBV19	CASSRTGNTGELFF	TGTGCCAGTAGCCGTACAGGGAACACCGGGGAGCTGTTTTTT
.	TRBJ2-3	TRBD2	TRBV19	CASSMELAGERGTDTQYF	TGTGCCAGTAGTATGGAACTAGCGGGAGAGAGAGGCACAGATACGCAGTATTTT
.	TRBJ1-2	TRBD1	TRBV28	CASSRGQGYTF	TGTGCCAGCAGTAGGGGGCAGGGCTACACCTTC
.	TRBJ2-2	.	TRBV7-9	CASSSGVPGELFF	TGTGCCAGCAGCTCCGGGGTCCCCGGGGAGCTGTTTTTT
.	TRBJ2-2	TRBD1	TRBV10-3	CAIRGQGRETGELFF	TGTGCCATCAGGGGACAGGGAAGGGAGACCGGGGAGCTGTTTTTT
.	TRBJ2-7	.	TRBV5-1	CASSLAAGSVSYEQYF	TGCGCCAGCAGCTTGGCGGCGGGATCTGTCTCCTACGAGCAGTACTTC
once	TRBJ1-2	.	TRBV7-9	CASSLALKYGYTF	TGTGCCAGCAGCTTAGCGCTAAAGTATGGCTACACCTTC
.	TRBJ2-7	.	TRBV7-9	CASSLDGLDSGREQYF	TGTGCCAGCAGCTTAGATGGTTTGGACAGTGGTCGCGAGCAGTACTTC
.	TRBJ1-1	.	TRBV16	CASLREGGNTEAFF	TGTGCCAGCCTCCGTGAAGGGGGGAACACTGAAGCTTTCTTT
once	TRBJ2-7	TRBD1	TRBV23-1	CASSLRTGGRTYEQYF	TGCGCCAGCAGTCTAAGGACAGGGGGCAGGACCTACGAGCAGTACTTC
.	TRBJ1-1	.	TRBV27	CASSYEGSNTEAFF	TGTGCCAGCAGTTATGAGGGATCAAACACTGAAGCTTTCTTT
.	TRBJ1-5	TRBD1	TRBV18	CASSPVQGAAQPQHF	TGTGCCAGCTCACCAGTACAGGGGGCAGCCCAGCCCCAGCATTTT
.	TRBJ2-5	TRBD2	TRBV7-9	CASSLDGTRLEETQYF	TGTGCCAGCAGCTTAGATGGGACTAGGTTAGAAGAGACCCAGTACTTC
.	TRBJ2-3	TRBD2	TRBV10-3	CAIRKRDEVDTQYF	TGTGCCATCAGGAAGCGGGACGAAGTGGATACGCAGTATTTT
.	TRBJ2-7	.	TRBV6-1	CASSEWESYEQYF	TGTGCCAGCAGTGAGTGGGAGTCCTACGAGCAGTACTTC
many	TRBJ2-5	TRBD2	TRBV19	CASALLAGGKETQYF	TGTGCCAGTGCGCTTTTGGCGGGAGGTAAAGAGACCCAGTACTTC
.	TRBJ1-4	TRBD1	TRBV15	CATSSHRGNEKLFF	TGTGCCACCAGCAGTCACAGGGGGAATGAAAAACTGTTTTTT